Below, one TCR beta chain is given with its context. Participant age was about 18 to 100 years, and participants resided in roughly 24 US areas. In Cohort 3, a recovered donor had either two negative PCRs, clearance, or symptom resolution. The data originate from a study of blood T cell repertoires in COVID-19. Profiled with immunoSEQ multiplex PCR; TCRdb holds only in-frame clones, not every one. This table has fewer than 500,000 clones, roughly 87% appearing once. This CDR3 spans 11 amino acids. Germline CDR1 is GTSNPN and CDR2 is SVGIG (reference sequence). The V gene lost 3 bases and the J gene lost 5 bases, with 8 bases spanning the gap.

This rearrangement joins TRBV30 to TRBJ2-7; the D is unclear. This receptor was obtained from a woman aged 18 to 35 who had recovered from COVID-19. The specimen was PBMCs or T cells enriched from blood (not recorded which). The CDR3 DNA sequence: TGTGCCTGGAGCGGTGAACACGAGCAGTACTTC. It codes for CAWSGEHEQYF.